The 3 T cell receptor beta chains listed next were all sequenced from one sample in a study of OX40 agonist ivuxolimab in advanced cancers. The data were produced by immunoSEQ multiplex PCR, yet TCRdb's version contains in-frame clones alone and is incomplete. The sample has approximately 50,000 clones, about 82% seen once. The source was CD4+ or CD8+ T cells sorted from blood, collected in a trial of the OX40 agonist ivuxolimab. These receptors were taken from an adult with an advanced solid tumor such as melanoma, head and neck, liver or kidney cancer.

The genes are TRBV4-2 and TRBJ2-5, with 9 nucleotides matching TRBD2. CDR3 length: 16 residues. Germline V gene lookup returns CDR1 LGHNA and CDR2 YNFKEQ. J gave up 2 bases and V 1 base, and 5 bases lay outside the gene matches. CDR3 DNA sequence: TGTGCCAGCAGCCAAGGGGGCGGGGGGGGACAAGAGACCCAGTACTTC. Its protein is CASSQGGGGGQETQYF.

This sequence joins TRBV14 and TRBJ2-5; no clear D gene. The CDR3 covers 12 residues. The germline gives CDR1 SGHDN, CDR2 FVKESK. V lost 3 bases to trimming and J lost 5 bases, with 7 bases between them. The CDR3 sequence is CASSQALETQYF. The CDR3 nucleotides are TGTGCCAGCAGCCAGGCGTTGGAGACCCAGTACTTC.

V gene TRBV7-9 combines with J gene TRBJ2-3; D could derive from TRBD1 or TRBD2 (5 bases each). Trimming took off 0 bases at V and 4 bases at J, with 8 bases between the two ends. The CDR3 runs to 14 residues. From germline, CDR1 is SEHNR and CDR2 FQNEAQ (reference sequence). Here the CDR3 DNA reads TGTGCCAGCAGCTTAGCGGGGACGGCAGATACGCAGTATTTT. It is translated as CASSLAGTADTQYF. The full variable domain, completed using reference TRBV7-9 and TRBJ2-3, is DTGVSQNPRHKITKRGQNVTFRCDPISEHNRLYWYRQTLGQGPEFLTYFQNEAQLEKSRLLSDRFSAERPKGSFSTLEIQRTEQGDSAMYLCASSLAGTADTQYFGPGTRLTVL.